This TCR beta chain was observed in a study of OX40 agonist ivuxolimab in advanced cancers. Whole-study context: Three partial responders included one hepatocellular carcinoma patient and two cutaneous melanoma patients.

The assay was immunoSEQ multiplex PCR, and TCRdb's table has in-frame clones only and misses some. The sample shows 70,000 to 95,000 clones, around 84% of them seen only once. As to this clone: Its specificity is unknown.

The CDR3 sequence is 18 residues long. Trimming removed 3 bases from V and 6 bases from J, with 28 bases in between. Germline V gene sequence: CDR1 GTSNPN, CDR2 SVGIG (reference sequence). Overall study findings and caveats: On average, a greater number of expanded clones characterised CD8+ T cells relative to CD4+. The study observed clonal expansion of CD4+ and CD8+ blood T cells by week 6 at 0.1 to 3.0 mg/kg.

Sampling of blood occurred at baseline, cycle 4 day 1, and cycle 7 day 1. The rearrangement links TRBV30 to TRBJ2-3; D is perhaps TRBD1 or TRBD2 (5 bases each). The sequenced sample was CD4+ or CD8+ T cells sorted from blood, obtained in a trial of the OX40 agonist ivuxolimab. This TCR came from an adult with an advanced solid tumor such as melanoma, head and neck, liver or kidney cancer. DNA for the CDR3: TGTGCCTGGAGGTCGAATTCCCCTGGGACCAGAATTTTGGATACGCAGTATTTT. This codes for CAWRSNSPGTRILDTQYF. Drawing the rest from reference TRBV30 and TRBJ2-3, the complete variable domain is SQTIHQWPATLVQPVGSPLSLECTVEGTSNPNLYWYRQAAGRGLQLLFYSVGIGQISSEVPQNLSASRPQDRQFILSSKKLLLSDSGFYLCAWRSNSPGTRILDTQYFGPGTRLTVL.